This is a list of T cell receptor beta chains from one sample in a study of patients and donors after allogeneic stem cell transplantation. TCRdb recomputed calls from the RT-PCR reads with MiXCR, one row per CDR3 protein. The sample lists about 230,000 distinct CDR3 sequences; 13% to 15% were seen once. The sample was blood, either unsorted or a sorted T cell fraction (not recorded which). The receptors originated from a human donor who was either an allogeneic HSCT recipient or a stem cell or donor lymphocyte infusion donor (not recorded which). It is not recorded whose cells these are; they may come from a transplant donor. Both conserved end residues are part of each CDR3.

j_call: TRBJ2-3
v_call: TRBV15
cdr3_aa: CATSRGVAADTDTQYF

j_call: TRBJ1-5
v_call: TRBV30
cdr3_aa: CAWSSGFERPQHF

j_call: TRBJ1-3
v_call: TRBV6-5
cdr3_aa: CASSSGVSGNTIYF

j_call: TRBJ2-5
v_call: TRBV11-3
cdr3_aa: CASTYSLGRAKETQYF

j_call: TRBJ1-1
v_call: TRBV13
cdr3_aa: CASSSGENTEAFF

j_call: TRBJ2-7
v_call: TRBV12-3/TRBV12-4
cdr3_aa: CASTSRGSKSYEQYF

j_call: TRBJ1-1
v_call: TRBV20-1
cdr3_aa: CSARVVQMNTEAFF

j_call: TRBJ2-1
v_call: TRBV18
cdr3_aa: CASSLRGTSGGVRSYNEQFF

j_call: TRBJ1-6
v_call: TRBV11-2
cdr3_aa: CASSADYGGNSPLHF

j_call: TRBJ1-6
v_call: TRBV23-1
cdr3_aa: CASEGLSLDSPLHF

j_call: TRBJ1-1
v_call: TRBV7-2
cdr3_aa: CASSLRRTGGDAFF

j_call: TRBJ2-2
v_call: TRBV5-6
cdr3_aa: CASSLYQYTGELFF

j_call: TRBJ2-3
v_call: TRBV28
cdr3_aa: CASSTTGPNTDTQYF

j_call: TRBJ2-3
v_call: TRBV30
cdr3_aa: CAWAPRSGGLLDTQYF

j_call: TRBJ1-5
v_call: TRBV20-1
cdr3_aa: CSATRDGQVAQHF

j_call: TRBJ2-5
v_call: TRBV11-2
cdr3_aa: CASRGLAGTQETQYF

j_call: TRBJ2-5
v_call: TRBV7-2
cdr3_aa: CASSLELFGETQYF

j_call: TRBJ2-3
v_call: TRBV25-1
cdr3_aa: CASSDPSGGAEYTDTQYF

j_call: TRBJ1-1
v_call: TRBV5-5
cdr3_aa: CASSLGLDRKNTEAFF

j_call: TRBJ1-1
v_call: TRBV20-1
cdr3_aa: CSASRPGGTTEAFF

j_call: TRBJ2-7
v_call: TRBV7-8
cdr3_aa: CASSFGLVTDEQYF

j_call: TRBJ2-7
v_call: TRBV7-9
cdr3_aa: CASSLVALGYEQYF

j_call: TRBJ2-3
v_call: TRBV27
cdr3_aa: CASSSLASGIPSTDTQYF

j_call: TRBJ2-7
v_call: TRBV7-6
cdr3_aa: CASSLAGGGRSDEQYF

j_call: TRBJ1-3
v_call: TRBV7-2
cdr3_aa: CASSLDQGRTIYF

j_call: TRBJ1-1
v_call: TRBV24-1
cdr3_aa: CATSDSGTGGDPAFF

j_call: TRBJ1-1
v_call: TRBV7-4
cdr3_aa: CASSLPPRGLNTEAFF

j_call: TRBJ2-7
v_call: TRBV11-2
cdr3_aa: CASSPTAHYAAPSYEQYF

j_call: TRBJ2-1
v_call: TRBV11-3
cdr3_aa: CASSYPGTGYNEQFF

j_call: TRBJ2-7
v_call: TRBV12-3/TRBV12-4
cdr3_aa: CASSPPSGVFYEQYF

j_call: TRBJ2-2
v_call: TRBV19
cdr3_aa: CASSIGLPGAGELFF

j_call: TRBJ2-7
v_call: TRBV5-6
cdr3_aa: CASSLDLVMRVEEQYF

j_call: TRBJ2-5
v_call: TRBV11-2
cdr3_aa: CASSLDSGGNQETQYF

j_call: TRBJ1-4
v_call: TRBV12-3/TRBV12-4
cdr3_aa: CASGKTSTNEKLFF

j_call: TRBJ2-5
v_call: TRBV6-1
cdr3_aa: CASRLQGAGETQYF

j_call: TRBJ2-5
v_call: TRBV5-1
cdr3_aa: CASSSGLAEKETQYF

j_call: TRBJ2-5
v_call: TRBV11-1
cdr3_aa: CASSSGQGEETQYF

j_call: TRBJ2-1
v_call: TRBV5-6
cdr3_aa: CASSSGRAIIGEQFF

j_call: TRBJ2-7
v_call: TRBV5-1
cdr3_aa: CASSDILNEQYF

j_call: TRBJ2-3
v_call: TRBV4-3
cdr3_aa: CASSQDYRKGDTQYF

j_call: TRBJ2-3
v_call: TRBV5-1
cdr3_aa: CASSLKGPSDTQYF

j_call: TRBJ2-7
v_call: TRBV7-8
cdr3_aa: CASSRDRYEQYF

j_call: TRBJ2-3
v_call: TRBV7-6
cdr3_aa: CASSGGTPGTDTQYF

j_call: TRBJ2-1
v_call: TRBV18
cdr3_aa: CASSPRQGPYNEQFF

j_call: TRBJ2-1
v_call: TRBV10-3
cdr3_aa: CAISESLGTRPSLFSYNEQFF

j_call: TRBJ1-2
v_call: TRBV10-3
cdr3_aa: CAISDLTRGDLYGYTF

j_call: TRBJ2-1
v_call: TRBV5-1
cdr3_aa: CASKDYNEQFF

j_call: TRBJ2-1
v_call: TRBV7-3
cdr3_aa: CASSVTSGTSYNEQFF

j_call: TRBJ2-2
v_call: TRBV28
cdr3_aa: CASSLESWGATGELFF

j_call: TRBJ2-7
v_call: TRBV7-6
cdr3_aa: CASSSEGISYEQYF

j_call: TRBJ2-7
v_call: TRBV12-3/TRBV12-4
cdr3_aa: CASSLLPRGSYEQYF

j_call: TRBJ2-4
v_call: TRBV6-2/TRBV6-3
cdr3_aa: CASSYSPQRGIQNIQYF

j_call: TRBJ1-5
v_call: TRBV21-1
cdr3_aa: CASSRRDSANQPQHF

j_call: TRBJ1-5
v_call: TRBV20-1
cdr3_aa: CSARAGNGNQPQHF